The next 2 T cell receptor beta chains were all read from a single sample in a study of T cell clonality in common variable immunodeficiency. Regarding the study as a whole: Reportedly, TCR beta sequences from common variable immunodeficiency showed fewer deletions and N-nucleotide insertions.

Clones were read by immunoSEQ multiplex PCR, and TCRdb kept only the in-frame ones, dropping some. The data show roughly 30,000 clones, none appearing only once, with less than 30% held by the ten largest. Their cognate antigens are unknown. The material sequenced was peripheral blood mononuclear cells. Receptor source: a human donor with common variable immunodeficiency.

A remark on this clone: The sequenced fragment ends 3 residues before the CDR3 boundary, so the rest is inferred from the germline J gene. The chain employs TRBV7-9 and TRBJ1-5; D is unclear. Trimming left V 1 base short and J 5 bases short, with 12 bases between. CDR3 size: 15 residues. The germline gives CDR1 SEHNR, CDR2 FQNEAQ (reference sequence). CDR3 protein: CASSLDGGFDQPQHF. The CDR3 DNA, read in part, is TGTGCCAGCAGCTTAGATGGAGGGTTCGATCAGCCC.

This clone was found a few times. The covered CDR3 bases are TGTGCCAGCAGCTGGGGCGGGGGGCGGAATGAG. Translation gives CASSWGGGRNE. The CDR3, in full, reads CASSWGGGRNEQFF. The chain has TRBV7-9 and TRBJ2-1; 8 bases fit TRBD2. The read terminates 3 residues ahead of where the CDR3 ends, so the germline J gene completes it. The germline V gene has CDR1 SEHNR and CDR2 FQNEAQ (reference sequence). The CDR3 contains 14 residues. With 4 bases clipped from V and 7 bases from J, the junction kept 6 bases outside the gene matches.